This TCR beta chain was sequenced in a study of shared clonotypes between healthy human individuals. TCRdb keeps only in-frame clones here, not all; method: immunoSEQ multiplex PCR. This sample has over a million clones; about 77% occur once, and the top ten carry around 1.5%. Germline assignment: CDR1 SNHLY and CDR2 FYNNEI. This CDR3 contains 16 residues. Trimming cost V 6 bases and J 1 base; bases outside gene matches: 6. The source is a man younger than 30 in good health. Sample: memory CD4+ T cells sorted from blood. Subset specified: CD45RA-negative fraction. The rearrangement joins TRBV2 to TRBJ1-3; 10 nucleotides match TRBD1. CDR3 coding DNA: TGTGCCAGCAGGGGACAGGGGACAATTTCTGGAAACACCATATATTTT. Residues: CASRGQGTISGNTIYF.